This T cell receptor (beta chain) is from a study of Tregs in tolerant kidney transplant recipients. V shed 1 base and J shed 4 bases, with 18 bases lying between them. The germline CDR1 and CDR2 sequences are MNHEY and SMNVEV (reference sequence). This CDR3 comprises 17 residues. The repertoire was sequenced with immunoSEQ multiplex PCR; TCRdb's copy has only in-frame clones and lacks some. The sample has roughly 14,000 clones; approximately 94% are singletons. This sequence joins TRBV27 and TRBJ2-3; possibly TRBD1 for D (6 bases). What was sequenced was CD8+ T cells from blood. The source is a human donor in good health. CDR3 nucleotides: TGTGCCAGCAGTTTATACCCCCACGTGGGGGCCTCAGATACGCAGTATTTT. Residues: CASSLYPHVGASDTQYF.